Listed below are T cell receptor beta chains from one sample, sequenced in a study of patients and donors after allogeneic stem cell transplantation. TCRdb re-called the RT-PCR reads with MiXCR, one entry per CDR3 protein. The sample carries about 960,000 distinct CDR3 sequences, over 15% recorded once. Sequences were obtained from blood, either unsorted or a sorted T cell fraction (not recorded which). The receptors come from a human donor who was either an allogeneic HSCT recipient or a stem cell or donor lymphocyte infusion donor (not recorded which). It is not recorded whose cells these are; they may come from a transplant donor. CDR3s include the opening cysteine and the closing phenylalanine or tryptophan.

TRBV30 | CAWSTSPGVVDGYTF
TRBV6-1 | CASSGRTSGTDTQYF
TRBV12-3/TRBV12-4 | CASSPWGAATNEKLFF
TRBV6-1 | CASTADRGPDYGYTF
TRBV4-1 | CASSQVIAGLSYNEQFF
TRBV5-1 | CASRAGTGSSEQYF
TRBV4-3 | CASSQPDRAYGYTF
TRBV7-8 | CASSLGDRVEEQYF
TRBV6-5 | CASSFRTSGTPYEQYF
TRBV3-1 | CASSQTPKLLVRGTEAFF
TRBV20-1 | CSASAPLGYTF
TRBV6-5 | CASSYWGEQYF
TRBV5-1 | CASSLAWGSQQNLKMNTEAFF
TRBV7-4 | CASSSSVGDEAFF
TRBV20-1 | CSAPDLSTEAFF
TRBV6-5 | CASSYMGRDNEQFF
TRBV30 | CAWNGPYNEQFF
TRBV18 | CASSPEWGETQYF